The text below deals with one T cell receptor (beta chain). Its antigen is not identified. Deletions cut 5 bases from V and 3 bases from J, with 11 bases between. CDR3 length equals 13 residues. The germline gives CDR1 MNHEY, CDR2 SVGAGI. These data are taken from a study of cytomegalovirus exposure and HLA in healthy donors. Study in general: Among about 400 genotyped donors, about 80% fell in the Caucasian-associated ancestry cluster.

Use of 60 Vbeta and 13 Jbeta primers characterized the PCR. The table came from immunoSEQ multiplex PCR; TCRdb's copy has only in-frame clones and leaves some out. The repertoire holds hundreds of thousands of clones, with just over 70% as singletons. General observations from the study: HLA-A and HLA-B allele assignments for most subjects were reportedly predicted accurately using TCR beta sequences. The study dropped some indistinguishable V segments, TRBV6-2 and TRBV6-3 among them. A later analysis reportedly found fewer N-insertions in an Asian-associated ancestry cluster than the approximately 660-donor mean.

The chain couples TRBV6-5 to TRBJ2-7, with D perhaps TRBD1 (6 bases). Source material: PBMCs. The sequence was obtained from a female donor in good health and CMV-seronegative. CDR3 residues: CASSPDRNYEQYF. In nucleotides, the CDR3 is TGTGCCAGCAGTCCCGACAGGAACTACGAGCAGTACTTC.